This record concerns one T cell receptor (beta chain) sequence. The data are from a study of blood T cell repertoires in COVID-19. Whole-study context: Researchers got acute and convalescent COVID-19 samples from the United States, Italy and Spain. From T cells, B-cell-depleted T cells, or PBMCs came the material, which was cDNA or gDNA.

Authors' data handling: Reference gene primer amplification gave nucleated cell count estimates. The method was immunoSEQ multiplex PCR; TCRdb's version includes in-frame clones alone and lacks a portion of them. V, J and clone size are taken as reported in that table, and D and trimming were inferred from the DNA itself. In the table there are 150,000 to 190,000 clones, about 80% of which are singletons. Either two negative PCRs, clearance, or symptom resolution qualified Cohort 3 donors as recovered. Germline CDR1 and CDR2: MNHNS and SASEGT. This CDR3 has 15 residues. V lost 2 bases and J lost 4; bases outside the gene matches: 6.

The chain has TRBV6-1 and TRBJ2-7; 9 nucleotides agree with TRBD2. The source material was PBMCs or T cells enriched from blood (not recorded which). The receptor was derived from a man aged 50-60 years who had recovered from COVID-19. CDR3 sequence reads: CASSEKAGGPYEQYF. The CDR3 region has the DNA TGTGCCAGCAGTGAAAAGGCGGGGGGGCCGTACGAGCAGTACTTC.